What follows are 8 T cell receptor beta chains derived from one specimen sequenced in a study of shared T cell receptors in the human thymus (TCRdb year 2021). Library preparation was by the immunoSEQ multiplex PCR assay. TCRdb mirrors the immuneACCESS table, restricted to in-frame sequences. Some clones are absent from its copies; in checked studies, under half trace to an unresolved V gene, and the reason for the others is unknown. Here the sample has 450,000 to 650,000 clones; roughly 74% occur a single time. The ten largest make up 0.01% to 0.015% of the sample. These sequences were also reported in another study, on human thymus T cells.

Sequenced input: thymocytes. The receptors here all came from a boy less than two years old with a congenital heart defect. Donor details come from another sample of the same person, matched by shared clones.

The rearrangement links TRBV28 to TRBJ1-5; D not certain. V lost 8 bases, J lost 1 base, and 9 bases lay in between. The CDR3 sequence is 13 residues long. Germline V lookup: CDR1 MDHEN, CDR2 SYDVKM. CDR3 in DNA: TGTGCCAGCCGATCCGGGAGCAATCAGCCCCAGCATTTT. This encodes CASRSGSNQPQHF.

V is TRBV9 and J is TRBJ2-1; possibly TRBD2 for D (6 bases). Per the germline V gene, CDR1 is SGDLS and CDR2 is YYNGEE. The CDR3 extends over 14 amino acids. The V end lost 0 bases, the J end lost 6 bases, and 10 bases lay between the germline ends. CDR3 residues: CASSVATGANEQFF. The CDR3 DNA reads TGTGCCAGCAGCGTAGCCACGGGAGCCAATGAGCAGTTCTTC. Complete variable domain (other parts from reference TRBV9 and TRBJ2-1): DSGVTQTPKHLITATGQRVTLRCSPRSGDLSVYWYQQSLDQGLQFLIQYYNGEERAKGNILERFSAQQFPDLHSELNLSSLELGDSALYFCASSVATGANEQFFGPGTRLTVL.

The rearrangement uses TRBV6-5 and TRBJ2-7, with D uncertain. Trimming took 4 bases from V and 12 from J, leaving 16 bases between them. Germline V gene data show CDR1 as MNHEY and CDR2 as SVGAGI. The CDR3 is 12 amino acids. The CDR3 sequence is CASSFPSTGGYF. CDR3 coding DNA: TGTGCCAGCAGTTTCCCTTCTACTGGTGGGTACTTC.

The chain uses TRBV5-1 and TRBJ2-5; the D gene is possibly TRBD2 (6 bases). The CDR3 length is 10 residues. Trimming cost V 7 bases and J 5 bases, with 6 bases left between them. Germline assignment: CDR1 SGHRS and CDR2 YFSETQ. The CDR3 spells CASRGETQYF. DNA for the CDR3: TGCGCCAGCCGGGGGGAGACCCAGTACTTC.

This sequence joins TRBV5-4 and TRBJ1-1; TRBD1 is a possible D gene (5 bases). Germline lookup yields CDR1 SGHNT and CDR2 YYREEE (reference sequence). V shed 4 bases and J shed 1 base, with 11 bases lying between them. The CDR3 sequence is 14 residues long. The CDR3 loop is CASSQTGRNTEAFF. The DNA of the CDR3 is TGTGCCAGCAGCCAAACAGGTCGGAACACTGAAGCTTTCTTT.

The J gene is TRBJ1-2, the V gene TRBV6-6; 7 nucleotides match TRBD1. The CDR3 runs 15 residues. With V trimmed by 6 bases and J by 2 bases, 9 bases remained unmatched. The germline gives CDR1 MNHNY, CDR2 SVGAGI (reference sequence). CDR3 sequence reads: CASRDTGALNYGYTF. CDR3 DNA: TGTGCCAGCAGGGACACAGGGGCTCTAAACTATGGCTACACCTTC.

The CDR3 here is CASSLPGLAGPRDEQFF. As DNA, the CDR3 is TGTGCCAGCAGCTTACCGGGACTAGCGGGCCCACGCGATGAGCAGTTCTTC. This chain uses TRBV5-4 with TRBJ2-1; 12 positions agree with TRBD2. The germline V gene has CDR1 SGHNT and CDR2 YYREEE (reference sequence). V lost 2 bases, J lost 8 bases, and 11 bases stayed unmatched. This CDR3 has 17 amino acids.

V gene TRBV11-2 combines with J gene TRBJ2-1, with 10 bases that match TRBD2. The CDR3 is 15 amino acids. Germline-derived CDR1 and CDR2 are SGHAT and FQNNGV. V lost 2 bases to trimming and J lost 7 bases; unmatched junction nucleotides: 5. The CDR3 DNA reads as TGTGCCAGCAGCTTATCACAGCGGGAGGGTAATGAGCAGTTCTTC. Amino acid sequence: CASSLSQREGNEQFF.